This paragraph covers one T cell receptor beta chain sequence. Its antigen specificity is not known. The record has no base qualities; no much larger clone is one base away. The cohort comprised some 730 healthy bone marrow donors. At the time of sampling, every cohort member was nominally healthy, though immune exposures that went unrecorded were likely present. The donor tested CMV seronegative and was one of the 352 seronegative cohort members. A peripheral blood sample was provided by each donor, and peripheral blood mononuclear cells were used for TCR beta sequencing. The Qiagen DNeasy Blood Extraction Kit was used to extract genomic DNA from the blood cell samples. The data were obtained in a study of cytomegalovirus exposure and HLA in healthy donors (dated by TCRdb to the late 2010s). About the full investigation: In an earlier analysis of under 750 of the donors, 276 Gb of sequence data and some 120 million unique TCR beta sequences from about 179 million T cells were reported. Among over 350 genotyped donors of the cohort, an average of around 240,000 unique TCR beta nucleotide sequences were sequenced per donor, about a sixth of them non-productive. Besides the first cohort of some 670 subjects, a separate validation cohort made up of over 100 different subjects was used. HLA typing covered class I and class II loci at four-digit resolution. The study used immunosequencing to profile the T cell repertoires of approximately 630 subjects and linked those repertoires to cytomegalovirus serostatus. Alongside the repertoire data, information on donor age, sex, ethnicity and CMV serostatus was compiled. Five DR-DQ haplotypes were treated as single units for association and clustering because of strong linkage in the cohort. In a later genetic analysis, genome-wide SNP genotypes for about 55% of the roughly 700 donors were used, and that subset was treated as a discovery cohort. Every repertoire in the discovery cohort had been generated on one and the same sequencing platform. To predict cytomegalovirus infection status, the study brought together high-throughput TCR immunosequencing, statistical association of individual TCRs with disease status, and machine learning. The number of donors typed differed by locus, with roughly 620-630 for A, B, C, DRB1 and DQB1, around 500 for DQA1, 600 to 610 for DPA1, and around 450 for DPB1. A later analysis re-analyzed previously published TCR beta repertoires from roughly 600 donors and added high-resolution HLA genotyping to study TCR occurrence patterns. In an earlier analysis of 500 to 650 of the donors, high-throughput TCR beta sequencing was used to judge whether each TCR beta V gene segment behaved as functional or pseudogenic. Of the 300 to 400 genotyped donors, about 80% fell in the genetic ancestry cluster associated with self-reported Caucasian donors. An early release that covered more than 550 HLA-typed donors contained approximately 300 gigabases of sequencing data and 75 million to 100 million unique TCR sequences. Rather than using new phenotypic data, the later analysis identified candidate immune exposures from TCR beta sequences and from how often those sequences occurred across donors. The study aimed to test whether signatures of past pathogen exposure could be identified by cataloging public T cell receptors.

Findings and caveats that apply to the study as a whole: At a false discovery rate of 0.05, a later analysis linked 16,000 or so TCR beta sequences to specific HLA alleles. Because counts were too low, about 15 rarely observed V segments, including chromosome 9 orphons, were left out of the earlier analysis of roughly 600 of the donors. The authors suggested that the approach could potentially be extended to other disease states and immunological phenotypes. The sequencing pipeline was judged likely to have produced a cluster of highly shared sequence variants as a technical artifact. V-gene and J-gene trimming of TCR beta chains was associated with a missense DCLRE1C variant in a later genetic analysis, and the association was replicated in an independent cohort. According to a later analysis, most CMV-associated TCR beta chains appeared to be HLA-restricted, and the HLA associations seemed to be driven largely by CMV exposure. Some IMGT-functional V segments, including TRBV6-2 and TRBV6-3, could not be distinguished by the 87-base-pair reads and were therefore excluded. In a later analysis, HLA-associated TCR beta chains were found to be more clonally expanded and to have lower generation probabilities than equally common non-associated chains. Because some donors lacked HLA typing at each locus, the association tests relied only on the typed subset. In this cohort, only TCR beta chains were sequenced, and detectable features were limited by the absence of alpha or paired-chain data. In vitro tests confirmed that a few of the cytomegalovirus-associated TCR beta chains recognize cytomegalovirus antigens. A further reported finding was that TCR beta sequences accurately predicted the HLA-A and HLA-B alleles for most subjects in the first cohort. The classifier was reported to diagnose cytomegalovirus status with high specificity and sensitivity in both the original and validation cohorts. When HLA alleles, especially DR and DQ, strongly co-occurred, attributing TCR associations to individual alleles was difficult. Immune exposure information for the cohort was limited to CMV serostatus. Several of the top co-occurrence clusters appeared to be linked to parvovirus B19, influenza, CMV and Epstein-Barr virus, according to a later analysis. In a later analysis, TCR association rates were found to vary across HLA loci, with the most associated TCRs seen for DRB1 alleles and the fewest for HLA-C alleles. Compared with the roughly 700-donor mean, donors in an Asian-associated ancestry cluster had fewer N-insertions in productive TCRs, according to a later genetic analysis. Correlated functional status among segregating V segments might reflect linkage disequilibrium, but an unknown experimental factor could not be ruled out. The study listed 150 to 200 TCR beta chains as associated with cytomegalovirus. Broadly in line with IMGT annotations, most TCR beta V segments showed up in productive rearrangements about 87% or about 30% of the time in an earlier analysis of 587 of the donors. Across donors, most TCR sequences were observed very rarely, whereas some public TCRs were present in many individuals. Sequencing depth was assumed to be roughly uniform across donors in the presence/absence analyses, though that assumption may not hold.

The library was produced with the immunoSEQ multiplex PCR assay. For the multiplex PCR, a mixture combining 60 forward primers for TCR Vbeta segments and 13 reverse primers for TCR Jbeta segments was used. The CDR3 region of rearranged TCR beta genes was amplified from genomic DNA by a multiplex PCR assay. The Illumina HiSeq System was used to sequence the amplified TCR beta libraries as 87-base-pair reads. As for how the authors treated the data: In a later analysis, tens of millions of unique TCR beta chains were counted across the 500 to 850 repertoires, and approximately 11 million of these chains were shared by at least two donors. Raw reads were error-corrected and collapsed into unique sequences with a nearest-neighbor algorithm that merged closely related sequences to remove PCR and sequencing errors. Alignment of CDR3 sequences to IMGT reference sequences was used to assign V, D and J gene segments. For a sequence to be retained, a match of at least six nucleotides to both a V gene segment and a J gene segment was required. Rearrangements were classified as productive when the CDR3 lacked stop codons and remained in frame with V and J, and all other rearrangements were classified as non-productive. Following IMGT convention, CDR3 was defined as the stretch from the second conserved V-encoded cysteine to the conserved J-encoded phenylalanine. The earlier analysis of about 570 of the donors excluded any sequence lacking an unambiguous match to a single V gene segment. An earlier analysis of fewer than 750 of the donors classified V segments as functional when productive rearrangements were above 56.7% and as segregating when the standard deviation between donors was above 5%. A statistical classification framework was built to diagnose cytomegalovirus status from the catalog of TCR beta chain sequences. In a later analysis, TCR nucleotide sequences were compared against IMGT/GENE-DB human TR gene sequences so that V and J genes could be assigned. In a later analysis, CDR3 sequences and most-parsimonious VDJ recombination scenarios were assigned using the TCRdist pipeline. A later analysis defined each TCR beta chain by its CDR3 amino acid sequence plus V-gene family, and excluded reads lacking a unique V-gene family. As a way to deal with suspected cross-contamination and a sequencing artifact, a later analysis dropped approximately 590 nucleotide sequences that were highly shared and had low generation probability. A later analysis calculated a clonal expansion index for each public chain from normalized within-repertoire ranks of inferred template counts. Generation probabilities in a later analysis came from a VDJ recombination model fitted to out-of-frame rearrangements, and those results were checked against IGoR. In a later analysis, hypergeometric tests were used to score TCR-TCR, TCR-HLA and TCR-CMV co-occurrence, with a repertoire-size bias correction applied to TCR pairs. False discovery rates were estimated in a later analysis by permuting HLA or CMV assignments 20 times. A later analysis grouped co-occurring TCRs with DBSCAN, adding TCRdist sequence similarity when clustering within HLA-allele-positive subsets. Co-occurrence clustering excluded repertoires with fewer than 30,000 or more than 120,000 public chains, plus five with anomalous nucleotide sharing. TCRdb obtained this table from immuneACCESS and retained in-frame rearrangements with V and J assigned. These tables miss some clones; where compared with another copy, unresolved V genes account for less than half of the shortfall, and the remainder is unexplained. The V and J calls and clone size are taken from that table; D and trimming were inferred from the DNA. The sample yields 150,000 to 200,000 clones; under 85% were counted once. Over 1.5% of the sample rests with the top ten.

V is reduced by 3 bases and J by 7 bases, leaving a spacing of 10 bases between them. The CDR1 and CDR2 encoded by the germline V gene (reference sequence) are PRHDT and FYEKMQ. Its CDR3 holds 14 amino acids, cysteine through phenylalanine. The kept DNA is CDR3 alone, 42 bases in frame from the first base. The receptor comes from a man aged 45-65 years in good health and CMV-seronegative. What was sequenced was PBMCs. Recombination connected TRBV13 to TRBJ1-6, with the D gene call left open. The nucleotide sequence reads as follows: TGTGCCAGCAGCTTCCGCGTAGAGAATTCACCCCTCCACTTT. This translates into CASSFRVENSPLHF. This CDR3, with the reference TRBV13 and TRBJ1-6 proteins standing in past its ends, gives the full variable domain AAGVIQSPRHLIKEKRETATLKCYPIPRHDTVYWYQQGPGQDPQFLISFYEKMQSDKGSIPDRFSAQQFSDYHSELNMSSLELGDSALYFCASSFRVENSPLHFGNGTRLTVT.